The next 19 T cell receptor beta chains were all read from a single sample in a study of blood T cell dynamics during melanoma immunotherapy (dated by TCRdb to 2019 to 2021). The protocol used for the library was the immunoSEQ multiplex PCR assay. In its TCRdb copy, this immuneACCESS table keeps in-frame sequences only and misses some clones. Where compared with another copy, unresolved V genes explain less than half of these, and the others have no known cause. This sample holds 11,000 to 15,000 clones; 70% to 90% were observed only once. Together, the top ten hold 6% of the sample. The time point label here, explained by the study, means: pre-treatment baseline. Specimen: blood, collected from a patient treated with checkpoint blockade. These receptors were taken from a human donor with melanoma.

The V and J genes are TRBV21-1 and TRBJ1-5. TRBV21-1 corresponds to a pseudogene. This CDR3 is built from 14 residues. The CDR3 sequence: CASSKKGGGQPQHF. The DNA for the CDR3 is TGTGCCAGCAGCAAAAAGGGGGGGGGTCAGCCCCAGCATTTT.

The chain employs TRBV5-4 and TRBJ2-5; 12 bases fit TRBD2. Germline V gives CDR1 SGHNT, CDR2 YYREEE (reference sequence). This CDR3 has 16 residues. The junction had 5 bases not matched to a gene; V was cut back by 0 bases and J by 5 bases. CDR3 in amino acids: CASSLVGTSGSETQYF. The CDR3 DNA follows: TGTGCCAGCAGCTTGGTGGGGACTAGCGGGTCGGAGACCCAGTACTTC.

V usage is TRBV7-2 and J usage is TRBJ2-3; D may be TRBD2 (5 bases). Germline assignment: CDR1 SGHTA and CDR2 FQGNSA. The CDR3 consists of 14 residues. The V end was cut by 0 bases, the J end by 10 bases, with 14 bases between. CDR3 region: CASSLARASGAQYF. CDR3 coding DNA: TGTGCCAGCAGCTTAGCGAGGGCCTCGGGCGCGCAGTATTTT.

The rearrangement joins TRBV18 to TRBJ1-2, with 11 bases that match TRBD1. Germline V gene lookup returns CDR1 KGHSH and CDR2 LQKENI. V was pared by 2 bases and J by 3 bases, with 2 bases of the junction left unmatched. The CDR3 runs 15 residues. The DNA of the CDR3 is TGTGCCAGCTCACCAAGGGACAGGGGGGACTATGGCTACACCTTC. This gives the protein CASSPRDRGDYGYTF. The whole variable domain, filled in from reference TRBV18 and TRBJ1-2, reads NAGVMQNPRHLVRRRGQEARLRCSPMKGHSHVYWYRQLPEEGLKFMVYLQKENIIDESGMPKERFSAEFPKEGPSILRIQQVVRGDSAAYFCASSPRDRGDYGYTFGSGTRLTVV.

The V call is TRBV6-5, the J call TRBJ1-2; tentative D call: TRBD1 (6 bases). V dropped 7 bases and J dropped 8 bases, with 23 bases sitting between them. CDR3 size: 15 residues. Germline CDR1 MNHEY, CDR2 SVGAGI. CDR3 in amino acids: CASTVLGGASGGYTF. The CDR3 nucleotides are TGTGCCAGCACTGTCTTAGGGGGGGCGTCGGGAGGCTACACCTTC.

The J gene is TRBJ2-5, the V gene TRBV5-1, with a weak D call TRBD1 (7 bases). V gave up 0 bases and J gave up 2 bases, with 17 bases separating them. This CDR3 spans 17 amino acids. CDR1 and CDR2 from the germline V gene are SGHRS and YFSETQ. For the CDR3, the DNA is TGCGCCAGCAGCTTGGGTAGAGGAGGGGGCCATCAAGAGACCCAGTACTTC. Its translation is CASSLGRGGGHQETQYF.

This rearrangement joins TRBV10-3 to TRBJ1-1; 9 nucleotides line up with TRBD1. The CDR3 has 15 amino acids. V shed 7 bases, J shed 0 bases, and the junction held 6 bases outside the gene matches. The germline CDR1 and CDR2 sequences are ENHRY and SYGVKD. DNA of the CDR3: TGTGCCATCAAGGGACAGGGAACCATGAACACTGAAGCTTTCTTT. Translation: CAIKGQGTMNTEAFF.

The chain recombines TRBV5-4 with TRBJ2-3; 10 nucleotides line up with TRBD2. V was pared by 0 bases and J by 5 bases, with 9 bases of the junction left unmatched. The CDR3 runs 17 residues. Germline V gene data show CDR1 as SGHNT and CDR2 as YYREEE (reference sequence). The CDR3 is CASSLDPSGGLLDTQYF. For the CDR3, the DNA is TGTGCCAGCAGCTTGGATCCTAGCGGGGGCCTTTTAGATACGCAGTATTTT.

This sequence joins TRBV25-1 and TRBJ2-1; D perhaps matches TRBD1 (6 bases). Looked up from germline, CDR1 is MGHDK and CDR2 is SYGVNS. V lost 3 bases to trimming and J lost 5 bases, with 14 bases between them. The CDR3 runs 15 residues. The CDR3 DNA is TGTGCCAGCAGTGACTCTCGGAAGGGGGACAATGAGCAGTTCTTC. Translating it yields CASSDSRKGDNEQFF.

The rearrangement links TRBV9 to TRBJ2-5; TRBD2 agrees at 10 bases. The V and J ends lost 0 bases and 4 bases, in that order; junction bases with no gene match: 6. The length of the CDR3 is 16 residues. Germline V CDR1 and CDR2: SGDLS, YYNGEE. CDR3 sequence (DNA): TGTGCCAGCAGCGTAGGGAGCGGGGGGGCCGTAGAGACCCAGTACTTC. Translating gives CASSVGSGGAVETQYF. Using reference TRBV9 and TRBJ2-5 for the parts outside the CDR3, the full variable domain is DSGVTQTPKHLITATGQRVTLRCSPRSGDLSVYWYQQSLDQGLQFLIQYYNGEERAKGNILERFSAQQFPDLHSELNLSSLELGDSALYFCASSVGSGGAVETQYFGPGTRLLVL.

The gene calls are TRBV9 and TRBJ1-1; D gene unclear. With 1 base removed from V and 1 base from J, the gap between germline ends came to 11 bases. The CDR3 spans 15 residues. Germline V lookup: CDR1 SGDLS, CDR2 YYNGEE. For the CDR3, the DNA is TGTGCCAGCAGCGTAAGGGCACAGCGGAACACTGAAGCTTTCTTT. It translates to CASSVRAQRNTEAFF. The whole variable domain, remainder taken from reference TRBV9 and TRBJ1-1, is DSGVTQTPKHLITATGQRVTLRCSPRSGDLSVYWYQQSLDQGLQFLIQYYNGEERAKGNILERFSAQQFPDLHSELNLSSLELGDSALYFCASSVRAQRNTEAFFGQGTRLTVV.

V usage is TRBV4-3 and J usage is TRBJ1-6, with 10 positions matching TRBD1. V shed 0 bases, J shed 13 bases, and the junction held 6 bases outside the gene matches. The CDR3 consists of 15 residues. Germline assignment: CDR1 LGHNA and CDR2 YSLEER. CDR3 protein: CASSQERDRGSPLHF. In DNA form, the CDR3 reads TGCGCCAGCAGCCAAGAACGGGACAGGGGTAGTCCCCTCCACTTT.

The chain employs TRBV18 and TRBJ1-1, with 7 positions matching TRBD1. V lost 5 bases, J lost 1 base, and 1 base stayed unmatched. CDR3 size: 13 residues. CDR1 and CDR2 from the germline V gene are KGHSH and LQKENI. In DNA form, the CDR3 reads TGTGCCAGCTCAGGGGACAGGAACACTGAAGCTTTCTTT. This codes for CASSGDRNTEAFF.

J is TRBJ2-5 and V is TRBV7-9, with 7 bases fitting TRBD1. This CDR3 contains 12 residues. V lost 4 bases, J lost 4 bases, and 0 bases stayed unmatched. Germline V lookup: CDR1 SEHNR, CDR2 FQNEAQ (reference sequence). CDR3 sequence: CASSWDRETQYF. The CDR3 DNA is TGTGCCAGCAGCTGGGACAGAGAGACCCAGTACTTC. Full variable domain (outside the CDR3, taken from reference TRBV7-9 and TRBJ2-5): DTGVSQNPRHKITKRGQNVTFRCDPISEHNRLYWYRQTLGQGPEFLTYFQNEAQLEKSRLLSDRFSAERPKGSFSTLEIQRTEQGDSAMYLCASSWDRETQYFGPGTRLLVL.

The V and J genes are TRBV7-8 and TRBJ1-4; D not certain. The CDR3 contains 14 residues. Trimming cost V 5 bases and J 7 bases, with 14 bases left between them. Germline V gene data show CDR1 as SGHVS and CDR2 as FQNEAQ. The CDR3 loop reads CASSHPGGGEKLFF. The CDR3 coding sequence is TGTGCCAGCAGCCACCCGGGCGGTGGTGAAAAACTGTTTTTT. Complete variable domain (other parts from reference TRBV7-8 and TRBJ1-4): GAGVSQSPRYKVAKRGQDVALRCDPISGHVSLFWYQQALGQGPEFLTYFQNEAQLDKSGLPSDRFFAERPEGSVSTLKIQRTQQEDSAVYLCASSHPGGGEKLFFGSGTQLSVL.

The chain employs TRBV13 and TRBJ1-3; a weak D match, TRBD1 (6 bases). The CDR3 covers 17 residues. Trimming took off 3 bases at V and 0 bases at J, with 15 bases between the two ends. Per germline, CDR1 PRHDT and CDR2 FYEKMQ (reference sequence). The CDR3 protein is CASSLSVGGHSGNTIYF. For the CDR3, the DNA is TGTGCCAGCAGCTTGTCCGTGGGGGGACACTCTGGAAACACCATATATTTT.

This chain joins TRBV5-6 and TRBJ2-3; tentatively, D is TRBD1 (6 bases). Trimming stripped 4 bases from V and 4 bases from J, with 10 bases between. CDR1 is SGHDT, CDR2 YYEEEE, per germline. This CDR3 contains 13 residues. CDR3 residues: CASSVRGPDTQYF. The DNA of the CDR3 is TGTGCCAGCAGCGTCAGGGGCCCAGATACGCAGTATTTT.

The CDR3 sequence is CASRLTGESGNTIYF. DNA for the CDR3: TGCGCCAGCAGACTGACAGGGGAGTCTGGAAACACCATATATTTT. V is TRBV10-2 and J is TRBJ1-3; 8 bases align to TRBD1. This CDR3 is built from 15 residues. V gave up 6 bases and J gave up 1 base; unmatched junction bases: 5. CDR1 is WSHSY and CDR2 is SAAADI in the germline V gene.

The rearrangement links TRBV5-6 to TRBJ2-2, with no clear D. Germline V lookup: CDR1 SGHDT, CDR2 YYEEEE. The CDR3 loop spans 14 amino acids. The V end lost 2 bases, the J end lost 4 bases, and 9 bases lay between the germline ends. The CDR3 region has the DNA TGTGCCAGCAGCTTCGGCCGACCCACCGGGGAGCTGTTTTTT. Translating it yields CASSFGRPTGELFF. Combining the CDR3 with reference TRBV5-6 and TRBJ2-2 gives the whole variable domain DAGVTQSPTHLIKTRGQQVTLRCSPKSGHDTVSWYQQALGQGPQFIFQYYEEEERQRGNFPDRFSGHQFPNYSSELNVNALLLGDSALYLCASSFGRPTGELFFGEGSRLTVL.